This TCR beta chain was found in a study of blood T cell repertoires in COVID-19. Study details: COVID-19 samples from acute and convalescent phases originated in the United States, Italy and Spain.

The CDR3 totals 14 residues. Germline lookup yields CDR1 KGHDR and CDR2 SFDVKD. After removal of 7 bases from V and 5 bases from J, the junction contained 8 bases not matched to a gene. Original data processing: Scientists estimated how many nucleated cells there were by amplifying reference gene primers. Using immunoSEQ multiplex PCR, the repertoire was profiled, and TCRdb retains in-frame clones only, with some absent. The V and J calls and clone size are taken from that table; D and trimming were inferred from the DNA. The table records 60,000 to 70,000 clones, roughly 85% of them present only once.

This clonotype originated in a middle-aged man with acute or convalescent COVID-19. The sample comprised peripheral blood. The chain combines TRBV24-1 with TRBJ2-5, with TRBD1 matching 8 bases. The CDR3 sequence is CATRATGDPETQYF. The DNA for the CDR3 is TGTGCCACCAGGGCGACAGGGGATCCGGAGACCCAGTACTTC.